This T cell receptor (beta chain) emerged from a study of vaccination and CD4 T cells after COVID-19. Background on the study: Control wells got either CEFX epitopes, HIV-1 Nef peptides, or no peptide at all.

Comments on this clonotype: Its antigen is not known.

Treatment here: roughly 10-day PBMC culture with coronavirus spike peptide pools or control peptides (ViraFEST assay). Each well held a few million PBMCs in IL-2 (about 10 IU/ml) medium with roughly 9.7 ug/ml peptide pools. The assay that was used to sequence DNA from cultured CD4+ T cells was the Oncomine TCR Beta short-read assay. TCRdb analysed the PCR reads with MiXCR anew, one entry per CDR3 protein. The sample includes 16,000 or so distinct CDR3 sequences, 52% of them seen just once. CDR1 is LNHNV and CDR2 is YYDKDF in the germline V gene (reference sequence). This CDR3 is built from 12 residues. V lost 3 bases and J 8 bases, leaving 7 bases between the germline ends.

V and J are TRBV15 and TRBJ1-4; no definite D call. This receptor was obtained from a human donor who had recovered from COVID-19. Sequences were derived from CD4+ T cells from blood, cultured in vitro, sampled before SARS-CoV-2 vaccination. CDR3 sequence (DNA): TGTGCCACCAGCAGGGCGCGCGAAAAACTGTTTTTT. Amino acid sequence: CATSRAREKLFF.